This entry lists 27 T cell receptor beta chains sequenced from one sample in a study of blood T cells in healthy people across ages. A second PCR of 7 to 11 cycles used a sample-barcoded 5' primer and a J-beta primer mix. TCRdb called the 5' RACE reads again in MiXCR, with one record for every CDR3 protein. The sample yields about 800,000 distinct CDR3 sequences, roughly 25% seen once. In addition, the sample was reused for a study of T cells of mothers and their children.

Sample: blood. The receptors shown here come from a boy aged 5-17 years in good health.

The sample holds a few counts of this clonotype. Its ends do not fully match the called genes, so a read error is possible. This sequence joins TRBV13 and TRBJ2-1; tentative D call: TRBD1 (7 bases). Germline loops: CDR1 PRHDT, CDR2 FYEKMQ (reference sequence). The CDR3 consists of 12 residues. Here the CDR3 DNA reads TGTGCCAGCAGCGGAGGGGGCAATAAGCAGTTCTTC. The encoded protein is CASSGGGNKQFF.

A few counts support this clonotype. V usage is TRBV6-1 and J usage is TRBJ2-7; no definite D call. The CDR3 extends over 13 amino acids. V was pared by 6 bases and J by 3 bases, with 12 bases between. Germline V gives CDR1 MNHNS, CDR2 SASEGT. The CDR3 reads CASSQGLNYEQYF. CDR3 sequence (DNA): TGTGCCAGCAGCCAAGGGCTAAACTACGAGCAGTACTTC.

The V gene is TRBV2, the J gene TRBJ1-2; tentative D call: TRBD1 (5 bases). Germline CDR1 SNHLY, CDR2 FYNNEI. The CDR3 is 13 residues long. V gave up 8 bases and J gave up 2 bases, with 12 bases separating them. The DNA of the CDR3 is TGTGCCAGCGGGCCGGGGGGAAACTATGGCTACACCTTC. Encoded protein: CASGPGGNYGYTF.

The CDR3 is CSATQAAGETQYF. As DNA, the CDR3 is TGCAGTGCTACCCAGGCCGCCGGGGAGACCCAGTACTTC. This sequence joins TRBV20-1 and TRBJ2-5; no clear D gene. This CDR3 contains 13 residues. V was pared by 4 bases and J by 5 bases, with 14 bases between. Germline CDR1 DFQATT, CDR2 SNEGSKA (reference sequence).

This clonotype was seen more than once but under ten times. This sequence joins TRBV4-1 and TRBJ2-7; D is undetermined. V was pared by 0 bases and J by 0 bases, with 9 bases between. There are 15 residues in the CDR3. The germline V gene encodes CDR1 MGHRA and CDR2 YSYEKL. This CDR3 is CASSQDESYSYEQYF. The CDR3 region has the DNA TGCGCCAGCAGCCAAGATGAATCGTACTCCTACGAGCAGTACTTC.

This clonotype was detected only a few times. The rearrangement joins TRBV7-9 to TRBJ1-4; no clear D. V dropped 1 base and J dropped 4 bases, with 10 bases sitting between them. The CDR3 runs to 15 residues. CDR1 SEHNR and CDR2 FQNEAQ come from the germline V gene (reference sequence). The CDR3 bases are TGTGCCAGCAGCTTAGTTCCCGCCCTTAATGAAAAACTGTTTTTT. As protein: CASSLVPALNEKLFF. The whole variable domain, remainder taken from reference TRBV7-9 and TRBJ1-4, is DTGVSQNPRHKITKRGQNVTFRCDPISEHNRLYWYRQTLGQGPEFLTYFQNEAQLEKSRLLSDRFSAERPKGSFSTLEIQRTEQGDSAMYLCASSLVPALNEKLFFGSGTQLSVL.

The chain has TRBV7-9 and TRBJ2-7, with a tentative D call TRBD1 (6 bases). V dropped 3 bases and J dropped 1 base, with 16 bases sitting between them. The CDR3 totals 16 residues. Germline loops: CDR1 SEHNR, CDR2 FQNEAQ (reference sequence). The chain's CDR3 is CASSFGLVGQSYEQYF. CDR3 sequence (DNA): TGTGCCAGCAGCTTTGGTCTTGTAGGACAGTCCTACGAGCAGTACTTC.

This clonotype was seen just once. The rearrangement links TRBV20-1 to TRBJ2-1; a possible D gene is TRBD2 (7 bases). Germline assignment: CDR1 DFQATT and CDR2 SNEGSKA (reference sequence). This CDR3 region has 16 residues. Trimming took off 1 base at V and 3 bases at J, with 16 bases between the two ends. The CDR3 reads CSARVLGGPLYNEQFF. The CDR3 DNA sequence: TGCAGTGCTAGAGTCCTCGGGGGGCCCCTCTACAATGAGCAGTTCTTC.

Concerning this clonotype: This may stem from a read error, because a much larger clone lies one nucleotide away. This chain links TRBV11-1 with TRBJ2-1; D gene uncertain. From germline, CDR1 is SGHAT and CDR2 FQDESV (reference sequence). The V end was cut by 4 bases, the J end by 10 bases, with 11 bases between. This CDR3 is 12 amino acids long. The DNA for the CDR3 is TGTGCCAGCAGCTACTCACAGAGAGAGCAGTTCTTC. Translated: CASSYSQREQFF.

This clonotype was seen repeatedly, ten times or more. The genes are TRBV12-3 or TRBV12-4 and TRBJ2-7, with D possibly called TRBD1 or TRBD2 (6 bases each). V lost 0 bases and J lost 5, with 14 bases in between. This CDR3 is 15 amino acids long. The CDR3 is CASSLAHGGRNEQYF. The CDR3 bases are TGTGCCAGCAGTTTAGCGCATGGGGGGCGGAACGAGCAGTACTTC.

About this clonotype itself: This could be a read error, since a much larger clone is one nucleotide away. This chain connects TRBV27 to TRBJ1-6; no reliable D call. Germline CDR1 is MNHEY and CDR2 is SMNVEV (reference sequence). The CDR3 contains 16 residues. The CDR3 region is CASSQEGLRFGSPHHF. In nucleotides, the CDR3 is TGTGCCAGCAGCCAGGAGGGTCTTAGGTTTGGTTCACCCCACCACTTT.

The chain carries TRBV29-1 and TRBJ2-1; D is perhaps TRBD1 (5 bases). The germline V gene encodes CDR1 SQVTM and CDR2 ANQGSEA. Trimming pared 5 bases from V and 5 bases from J, leaving 13 bases between. CDR3 size: 13 residues. This chain's CDR3 is CSVLRGNNNEQFF. The CDR3 DNA sequence: TGCAGCGTTTTAAGGGGAAACAACAATGAGCAGTTCTTC.

The chain carries TRBV6-6 and TRBJ2-1, with 8 bases lining up with TRBD1. The CDR3 is 16 residues long. V dropped 2 bases and J dropped 5; count of bases not matched to a gene: 8. Germline CDR1 is MNHNY and CDR2 is SVGAGI (reference sequence). The CDR3 region has the DNA TGTGCCAGCAGTTACCAGGGACAGGACTACAACAATGAGCAGTTCTTC. The encoded protein is CASSYQGQDYNNEQFF.

This clonotype was picked up a small number of times. The V gene is TRBV6-1, the J gene TRBJ2-3; TRBD2 matches 10 bases. J lost 0 bases, V lost 2 bases, and 5 bases had no gene match. The CDR3 is 17 residues long. Germline-derived CDR1 and CDR2 are MNHNS and SASEGT. CDR3 DNA sequence: TGTGCCAGCAGTGAACGGAGGACTAGCGGAAGCACAGATACGCAGTATTTT. It translates to CASSERRTSGSTDTQYF.

This clonotype was counted a few times. The chain employs TRBV6-2 or TRBV6-3 and TRBJ2-1; no clear D gene. CDR3 size: 14 residues. V was trimmed by 4 bases and J by 2 bases, leaving 9 bases between them. Germline V gene data show CDR1 as MNHEY and CDR2 as SVGEGT. The CDR3 sequence is CASSFPVPYNEQFF. The CDR3 bases are TGTGCCAGCAGTTTTCCAGTCCCCTACAATGAGCAGTTCTTC.

The genes are TRBV3-1 and TRBJ1-1; TRBD1 is a possible D gene (5 bases). Germline V gene sequence: CDR1 LGHDT, CDR2 YNNKEL (reference sequence). The CDR3 consists of 11 residues. V lost 4 bases and J 10 bases, leaving 10 bases between the germline ends. CDR3 region: CASSRGVGAFF. The CDR3 region has the DNA TGTGCCAGCAGCCGGGGGGTAGGAGCTTTCTTT.

This clonotype was found a few times. This chain connects TRBV28 to TRBJ2-3; D is undetermined. Trimming cost V 7 bases and J 4 bases, with 15 bases left between them. Looked up from germline, CDR1 is MDHEN and CDR2 is SYDVKM. This CDR3 spans 14 amino acids. The CDR3 spells CASNQGLGPDTQYF. CDR3 coding DNA: TGTGCCAGCAACCAAGGTTTAGGGCCAGATACGCAGTATTTT.

In DNA, the CDR3 is TGCGCCAGCAGCCGAGTAGGACAAGAGACCCAGTACTTC. It specifies CASSRVGQETQYF. The V gene is TRBV4-1, the J gene TRBJ2-5; D is uncertain. Between the trimmed V and J ends, which lost 4 bases and 2 bases, there was a span of 8 bases. Germline CDR1 reads MGHRA; CDR2 reads YSYEKL. The CDR3 consists of 13 residues.

V is TRBV28 and J is TRBJ2-5; 10 bases align to TRBD1. Germline CDR1 and CDR2: MDHEN and SYDVKM. With V trimmed by 6 bases and J by 4 bases, 8 bases remained unmatched. The CDR3 runs 15 residues. CDR3 nucleotide sequence: TGTGCCAGCAGCTCACCGGGACAGGGGAGAGAGACCCAGTACTTC. Protein: CASSSPGQGRETQYF.

The chain carries TRBV5-1 and TRBJ2-3, with D uncertain. The germline V and J ends were trimmed by 3 bases and 2 bases, with 10 bases remaining between them. The germline V gene has CDR1 SGHRS and CDR2 YFSETQ. The CDR3 sequence is 14 residues long. The CDR3 sequence: CASSYTTYTDTQYF. The CDR3 DNA reads as TGCGCCAGCAGCTACACTACGTACACAGATACGCAGTATTTT.

This clonotype was detected a few times. The rearrangement links TRBV27 to TRBJ2-5, with 14 bases fitting TRBD2. Trimming at V came to 5 bases and at J to 4 bases, leaving 9 bases not matched to a gene. The CDR3 sequence is 17 residues long. Germline V CDR1 and CDR2: MNHEY, SMNVEV (reference sequence). The CDR3 loop is CASSHTGTSGSVETQYF. CDR3 coding DNA: TGTGCCAGCAGTCATACAGGGACTAGCGGGAGTGTAGAGACCCAGTACTTC.

In this sample, this clonotype turned up a few times. CDR3 region: CASSSSGSVGRDTQYF. Here the CDR3 DNA reads TGTGCCAGCAGCTCCTCGGGGAGCGTCGGTAGGGATACGCAGTATTTT. The V and J genes are TRBV7-9 and TRBJ2-3; TRBD2 is a possible D gene (5 bases). Per germline, CDR1 SEHNR and CDR2 FQNEAQ (reference sequence). The CDR3 totals 16 residues. The V end was cut by 4 bases, the J end by 6 bases, with 20 bases between.

This clonotype was recorded a few times. J is TRBJ1-2 and V is TRBV6-2 or TRBV6-3; TRBD1 aligns across 8 bases. This CDR3 has 15 amino acids. Unmatched junction bases numbered 6, after V lost 3 bases and J lost 3 bases. From germline, CDR1 is MNHEY and CDR2 SVGEGT. This chain's CDR3 is CASSYSGQGDYGYTF. Written as DNA, the CDR3 is TGTGCCAGCAGTTATTCCGGACAGGGAGACTATGGCTACACCTTC.

The table lists this clonotype with a few counts. The V and J genes are TRBV15 and TRBJ2-5; the D gene is possibly TRBD1 (5 bases). The length of the CDR3 is 14 residues. Trimming stripped 6 bases from V and 5 bases from J, with 16 bases between. Looked up from germline, CDR1 is LNHNV and CDR2 is YYDKDF (reference sequence). CDR3 in DNA: TGTGCCACCAGTAGGACAAGGCAGCAGGAGACCCAGTACTTC. It is translated as CATSRTRQQETQYF.

This clonotype turned up a few times. The CDR3 spells CAISDRADTQYF. In DNA form, the CDR3 reads TGTGCCATCAGTGACAGGGCGGATACGCAGTATTTT. The rearrangement links TRBV10-3 to TRBJ2-3; a possible D gene is TRBD1 (5 bases). This CDR3 region has 12 residues. Germline values: CDR1 ENHRY, CDR2 SYGVKD. Deletions cut 3 bases from V and 6 bases from J, with 7 bases between.

The sample holds a few counts of this clonotype. The chain is built from TRBV20-1 and TRBJ2-5, with D perhaps TRBD1 or TRBD2 (5 bases each). The length of the CDR3 is 13 residues. CDR1 and CDR2 (germline): DFQATT, SNEGSKA (reference sequence). V lost 5 bases, J lost 3 bases, and 13 bases lay in between. The CDR3 spells CSAPGRDEETQYF. The DNA of the CDR3 is TGCAGTGCTCCCGGCAGGGACGAAGAGACCCAGTACTTC.

V gene TRBV3-1 combines with J gene TRBJ1-2; TRBD1 is a possible D gene (5 bases). This CDR3 has 13 residues. Trimming stripped 1 base from V and 7 bases from J, with 10 bases between. Germline V CDR1 and CDR2: LGHDT, YNNKEL (reference sequence). CDR3 amino acids: CASSQGRGIGYTF. Here the CDR3 DNA reads TGTGCCAGCAGCCAAGGTCGGGGGATTGGCTACACCTTC.